The clone carrying this TCR beta chain has ten or more counts. The data stem from a study of Graves' ophthalmopathy and Graves' hyperthyroidism. Scientists amplified the TCR beta CDR3 regions from RNA transcripts. Second-round multiplex PCR came after first-round RT-PCR with HTBI primers. In TCRdb, the multiplex PCR reads were re-called with MiXCR into one record per CDR3 protein. Of about 480,000 distinct CDR3 sequences in the sample, approximately 15% are singletons; the top ten hold about 9.4%. With 4 bases clipped from V and 3 bases from J, the junction kept 11 bases outside the gene matches. Germline CDR1 SGHDT, CDR2 YYEEEE. CDR3 length: 16 amino acids.

The chain combines TRBV5-6 with TRBJ2-5; 8 positions match TRBD2. The sequence was collected from a woman aged 30 to 39 with Graves' ophthalmopathy. The sample was blood. In DNA, the CDR3 is TGTGCCAGCAGCCCTCAGGGAACTAGCGGAGAAGAGACCCAGTACTTC. It encodes CASSPQGTSGEETQYF.